The TCR beta chain described here comes from a study of read filtering for tumor transcriptome and immune sequencing. Study background: Among patients, roughly 17 were male and 15 or so female, aged 47 to 80 (mean around 61). After DNase treatment, RNA was made into whole-transcriptome libraries. By R-ISS, stages I, II and III held about 8, 15 and 7 patients.

The CDR3 sequence is 13 residues long. The germline V gene encodes CDR1 MNHEY and CDR2 SMNVEV (reference sequence). V shed 1 base and J shed 7 bases, with 7 bases lying between them. This clonotype was seen many times. Molecular barcoded adaptors covering alpha/delta and beta/gamma chains were used on 400 ng RNA. TCRdb re-derived calls from the reads in MiXCR, one entry per CDR3 protein. The profile shows 130,000 or so distinct CDR3 sequences, approximately 13% of them singletons. The sample consisted of a population of CD138-negative cells sorted from bone marrow. This TCR was recovered from a donor over 35 with multiple myeloma. V usage is TRBV27 and J usage is TRBJ2-2, with D maybe TRBD1 (6 bases). CDR3 loop: CASSLLGGGELFF. The DNA for the CDR3 is TGTGCCAGCAGTTTATTAGGGGGCGGGGAGCTGTTTTTT.